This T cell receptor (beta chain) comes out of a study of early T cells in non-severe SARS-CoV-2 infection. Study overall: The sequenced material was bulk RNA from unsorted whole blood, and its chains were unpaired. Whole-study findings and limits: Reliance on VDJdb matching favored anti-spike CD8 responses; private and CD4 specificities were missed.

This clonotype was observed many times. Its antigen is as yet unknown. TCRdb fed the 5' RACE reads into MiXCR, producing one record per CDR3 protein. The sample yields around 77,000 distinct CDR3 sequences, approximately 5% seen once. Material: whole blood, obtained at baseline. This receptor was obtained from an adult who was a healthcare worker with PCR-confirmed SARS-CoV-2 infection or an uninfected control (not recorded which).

The CDR3 DNA is TGTGCCAGCAGTGCCCCCGGGCCCCGCAGCTACAATGAGCAGTTCTTC. It is translated as CASSAPGPRSYNEQFF. V gene TRBV28 combines with J gene TRBJ2-1; no definite D call. Germline lookup yields CDR1 MDHEN and CDR2 SYDVKM. Trimming shortened V by 5 bases and J by 3 bases, and 17 bases separated the two germline ends. The CDR3 runs to 16 residues.